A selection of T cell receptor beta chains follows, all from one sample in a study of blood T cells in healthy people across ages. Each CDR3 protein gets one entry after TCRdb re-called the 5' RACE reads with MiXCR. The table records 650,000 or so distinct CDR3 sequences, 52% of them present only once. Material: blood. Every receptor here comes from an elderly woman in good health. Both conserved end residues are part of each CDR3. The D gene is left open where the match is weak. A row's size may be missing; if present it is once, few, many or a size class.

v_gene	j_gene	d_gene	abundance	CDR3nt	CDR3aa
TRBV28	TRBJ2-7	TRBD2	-	TGTGCCAGCAGTTTCGCGGGGGGCGCGAATAATGAGCAGTACTTC	CASSFAGGANNEQYF
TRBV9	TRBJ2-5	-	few	TGTGCCAGCAGCGTAAGGATGGACCCAGAGACCCAGTACTTC	CASSVRMDPETQYF
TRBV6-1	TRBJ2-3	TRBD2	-	TGTGCCAGCAGTGAATATAAGGCGGGAGGATCAGATACGCAGTATTTT	CASSEYKAGGSDTQYF
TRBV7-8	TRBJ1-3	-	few	TGTGCCAGCAGCTTCAGGGAAGGAAACACCATATATTTT	CASSFREGNTIYF
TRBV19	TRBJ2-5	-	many	TGTGCCAGTAGTACCTGGACGGGGGAAGAGACCCAGTACTTC	CASSTWTGEETQYF
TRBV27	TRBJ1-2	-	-	TGTGCCAGCACCAGCGTGACGACAGGCCTTTATGGCTACACCTTC	CASTSVTTGLYGYTF
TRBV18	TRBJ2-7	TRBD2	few	TGTGCCAGCTCACCAACTAGCGGAGGAATCTACGAGCAGTACTTC	CASSPTSGGIYEQYF
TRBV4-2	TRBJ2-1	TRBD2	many	TGTGCCAGTCAGACGGCGGGGGGGGGCAATGAGCAGTTCTTC	CASQTAGGGNEQFF
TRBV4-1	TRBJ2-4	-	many	TGCGCCAGCAGCCAAGATCCTGGCGACATTCAGTACTTC	CASSQDPGDIQYF
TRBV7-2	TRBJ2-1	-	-	TGTGCCAGCAGCCGATTCCCCTCTCCGACCTACAATGAGCAGTTCTTC	CASSRFPSPTYNEQFF
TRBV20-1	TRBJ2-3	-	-	TGCAGTGCTCCTGCGGAGAGATTCGATGGCACAGATACGCAGTATTTT	CSAPAERFDGTDTQYF
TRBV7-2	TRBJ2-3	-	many	TGTGCCAGCAGCTTAGAGCCAAGGGGCGCAGATACGCAGTATTTT	CASSLEPRGADTQYF
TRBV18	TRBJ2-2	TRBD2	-	TGTGCCAGCTCACCGCTTCGGGAGGGCACCGGGGAGCTGTTTTTT	CASSPLREGTGELFF
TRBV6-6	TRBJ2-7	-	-	TGTGCCAGCAGTGCCCAAGTGGTGCAGTACTTC	CASSAQVVQYF
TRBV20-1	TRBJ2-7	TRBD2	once	TGCAGTGCTAGAGATCCGGGACTAGGCCCCTACGAGCAGTACTTC	CSARDPGLGPYEQYF
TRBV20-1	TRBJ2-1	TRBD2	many	TGCAGTGCTCATCGGATGGGGCCTAGCGGCAACTCCTACAATGAGCAGTTCTTC	CSAHRMGPSGNSYNEQFF
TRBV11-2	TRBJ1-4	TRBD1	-	TGTGCCAGCAGCATAACGGGACAGATAAGTGAAAAACTGTTTTTT	CASSITGQISEKLFF
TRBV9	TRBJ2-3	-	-	TGTGCCAGCAGCATCTCCACAGGTACGCAGTATTTT	CASSISTGTQYF